Each of the 9 T cell receptor beta chains below was sequenced from the same sample in a study of T cell clonality in common variable immunodeficiency. Some clones are missing from TCRdb's copy, which holds only in-frame ones; the method was immunoSEQ multiplex PCR. Singletons are absent from the sample, which has some 32,000 clones. Input material: peripheral blood mononuclear cells. These receptors came from a person aged 18 to 75 in good health.

This clone has a count of ten or more. The read finishes 3 residues shy of the CDR3 end, and the germline J gene is used to complete it. The V call is TRBV19, the J call TRBJ1-5, with 11 bases lining up with TRBD1. Germline V lookup: CDR1 LNHDA, CDR2 SQIVND (reference sequence). V lost 6 bases to trimming and J lost 4 bases; unmatched junction nucleotides: 8. CDR3 length equals 16 residues. The sequenced CDR3 bases are TGTGCCAGTAGAAACCGGGACAGGGGGAAAAATCAGCCC. As protein: CASRNRDRGKNQP. The full CDR3 reads CASRNRDRGKNQPQHF.

This clone has only a few counts. With the read ending 3 residues before the CDR3 end, the germline J gene is used to fill in that end. The J gene is TRBJ2-3, the V gene TRBV18, with a possible D match to TRBD2 (6 bases). Germline lookup yields CDR1 KGHSH and CDR2 LQKENI. This CDR3 spans 17 amino acids. This chain's CDR3 is CASSPRVGAGRGETQYF. The part of the CDR3 DNA that was read is TGTGCCAGCTCACCACGCGTAGGAGCCGGGAGAGGGGAGACG.

A remark on this clone: Read data end 3 residues before the CDR3 end; the end is taken from the germline J gene. The J gene is TRBJ1-2, the V gene TRBV11-3; the D is unclear. Germline assignment: CDR1 SGHNT and CDR2 YENEEA. Trimming cost V 2 bases and J 6 bases, with 10 bases left between them. The CDR3 contains 13 residues. The covered CDR3 bases are TGTGCCAGCAGCTTATTGGAGAGGGATGGC. It translates to CASSLLERDG. Given in full, the CDR3 is CASSLLERDGYTF.

This clone was seen ten or more times. The read terminates 3 residues ahead of where the CDR3 ends, so the germline J gene completes it. The V call is TRBV7-3, the J call TRBJ2-3; TRBD1 agrees at 10 bases. Losses at the gene ends were 4 bases for V and 1 base for J; bases not matched to a gene: 2. CDR1 is SGHTA, CDR2 FQGTGA, per germline. CDR3 size: 15 residues. The part of the CDR3 DNA that was read is TGTGCCAGCAGCTCGACAGGGGGCGGCACAGATACG. It translates to CASSSTGGGTDT. The CDR3 reads in full as CASSSTGGGTDTQYF.

With regard to this clone: One junction end does not reproduce the germline sequence, and a read error may be involved. The read finishes 3 residues shy of the CDR3 end, and the germline J gene is used to complete it. Other DNA sequences in the sample encode the same CDR3. J is TRBJ1-3 and V is TRBV7-7; D is perhaps TRBD1 (5 bases). Germline CDR1 SSHAT, CDR2 FNYEAQ (reference sequence). CDR3 size: 17 residues. The CDR3 loop is CASSLVRRALHGNTIYF. Incomplete CDR3 DNA: TGTGCTAGCAGCTTAGTGCGCAGGGCACTTCACGGAAACACG.

This clone was seen repeatedly, ten times or more. The CDR3 extends 3 residues past the end of the read, so its final part is completed from the germline J gene. This chain uses TRBV20-1 with TRBJ2-2; 12 bases match TRBD2. This CDR3 region has 14 residues. Germline V lookup: CDR1 DFQATT, CDR2 SNEGSKA (reference sequence). V was clipped by 7 bases and J by 5 bases; unmatched bases: 5. The covered CDR3 bases are TGCAGTGTCCCGACTAGCGGGAGTACCGGGGAG. Protein product: CSVPTSGSTGE. The whole CDR3 sequence is CSVPTSGSTGELFF.

On this clone itself: The read terminates 3 residues before the CDR3 end, so the remaining end is supplied by the germline J gene. The rearrangement uses TRBV2 and TRBJ2-2, with TRBD1 identical over 9 bases. Germline V gene sequence: CDR1 SNHLY, CDR2 FYNNEI. The CDR3 extends over 16 amino acids. CDR3 in amino acids: CASSRTGVSTNEKLFF. The CDR3 DNA, read in part, is TGTGCCAGCAGTCGGACAGGGGTCTCAACTAATGAAAAG.

Of note for this clone: The read is 3 residues too short to cover the CDR3 end, so that end is filled in from the germline J gene. The chain links TRBV11-3 to TRBJ2-7; the match to TRBD1 covers 7 bases. CDR1 is SGHNT and CDR2 is YENEEA in the germline V gene. CDR3 size: 14 residues. Unmatched junction bases numbered 9, after V lost 5 bases and J lost 5 bases. The CDR3 spells CASSQIGTVDEQYF. The sequenced part of the CDR3 DNA is TGTGCCAGCAGCCAAATAGGGACAGTCGACGAG.

This clone showed up many times. A read error may account for a junction end that differs from germline. The read ends 3 residues early relative to the CDR3; the germline J gene fills the gap. The gene calls are TRBV7-7 and TRBJ2-3; TRBD2 matches at 7 bases. CDR3 length: 13 residues. Germline V gives CDR1 SSHAT, CDR2 FNYEAQ (reference sequence). The sequenced part of the CDR3 DNA is TGTGCTAGCAGCTCGGGGGAGGGGATCGCG. Amino acid sequence: CASSSGEGIA. The whole CDR3 is CASSSGEGIAQYF.